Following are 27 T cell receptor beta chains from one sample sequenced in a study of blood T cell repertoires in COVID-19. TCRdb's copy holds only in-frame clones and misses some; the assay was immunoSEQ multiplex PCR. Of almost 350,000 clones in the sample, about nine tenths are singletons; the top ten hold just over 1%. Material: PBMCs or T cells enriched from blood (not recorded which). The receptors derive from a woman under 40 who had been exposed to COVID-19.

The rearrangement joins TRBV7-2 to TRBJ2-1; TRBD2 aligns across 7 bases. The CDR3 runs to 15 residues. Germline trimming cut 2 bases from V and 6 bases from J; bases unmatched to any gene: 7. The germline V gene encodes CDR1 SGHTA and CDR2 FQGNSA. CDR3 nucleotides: TGTGCCAGCAGCTTACAAAGCGGGAAGGGCAATGAGCAGTTCTTC. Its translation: CASSLQSGKGNEQFF.

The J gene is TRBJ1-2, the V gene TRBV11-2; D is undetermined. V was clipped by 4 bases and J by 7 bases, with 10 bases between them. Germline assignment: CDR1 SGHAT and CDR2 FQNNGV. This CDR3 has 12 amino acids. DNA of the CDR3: TGTGCCAGCAGCTCATCCCGGGGTGGCTACACCTTC. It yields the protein CASSSSRGGYTF.

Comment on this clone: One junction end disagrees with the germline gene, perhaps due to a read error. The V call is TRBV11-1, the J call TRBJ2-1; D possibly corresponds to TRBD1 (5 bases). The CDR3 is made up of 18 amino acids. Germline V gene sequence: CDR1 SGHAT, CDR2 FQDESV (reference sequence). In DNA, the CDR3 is TGTGCCAGCAGCTTAGCGCTCTCAGGGCGAAGCTCCTACAATGGGCAGTTCTTC. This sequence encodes CASSLALSGRSSYNGQFF.

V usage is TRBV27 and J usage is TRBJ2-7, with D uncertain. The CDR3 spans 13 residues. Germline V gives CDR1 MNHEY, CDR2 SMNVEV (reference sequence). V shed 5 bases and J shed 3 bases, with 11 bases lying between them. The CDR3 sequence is CASSGSGLYEQYF. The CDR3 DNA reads TGTGCCAGCAGTGGCAGTGGGCTCTACGAGCAGTACTTC.

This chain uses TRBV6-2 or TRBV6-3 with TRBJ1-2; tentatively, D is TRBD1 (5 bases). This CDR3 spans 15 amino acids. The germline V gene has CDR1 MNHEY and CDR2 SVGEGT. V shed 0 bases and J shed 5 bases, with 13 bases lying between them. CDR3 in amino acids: CASSYSATVHYGYTF. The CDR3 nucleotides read TGTGCCAGCAGTTACTCGGCGACAGTTCATTATGGCTACACCTTC.

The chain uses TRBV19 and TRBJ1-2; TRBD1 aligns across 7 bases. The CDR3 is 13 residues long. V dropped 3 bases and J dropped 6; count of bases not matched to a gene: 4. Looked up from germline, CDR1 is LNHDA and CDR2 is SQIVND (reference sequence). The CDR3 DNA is TGTGCCAGTAGTATGGAGGGGGCGGATGGCTACACCTTC. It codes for CASSMEGADGYTF.

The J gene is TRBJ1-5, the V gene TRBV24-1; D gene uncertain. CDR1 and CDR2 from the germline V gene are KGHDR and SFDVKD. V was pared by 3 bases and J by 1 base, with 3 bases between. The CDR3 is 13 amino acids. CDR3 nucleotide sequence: TGTGCCACCAGTGATCGGAGCAATCAGCCCCAGCATTTT. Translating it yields CATSDRSNQPQHF.

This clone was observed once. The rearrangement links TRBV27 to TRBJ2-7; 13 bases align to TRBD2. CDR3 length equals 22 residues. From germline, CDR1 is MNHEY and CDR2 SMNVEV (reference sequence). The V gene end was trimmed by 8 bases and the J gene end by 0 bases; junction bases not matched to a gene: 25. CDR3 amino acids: CASAPRGQFYTGTSGVSYEQYF. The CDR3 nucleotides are TGTGCCAGCGCCCCTAGGGGACAGTTCTATACTGGGACTAGCGGGGTCTCCTACGAGCAGTACTTC.

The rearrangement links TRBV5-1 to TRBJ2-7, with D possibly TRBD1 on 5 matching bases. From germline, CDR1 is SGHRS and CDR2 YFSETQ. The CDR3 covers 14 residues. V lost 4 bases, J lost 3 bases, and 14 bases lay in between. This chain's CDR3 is CASSSETDLYEQYF. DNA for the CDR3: TGCGCCAGCAGCAGTGAGACAGATCTCTACGAGCAGTACTTC.

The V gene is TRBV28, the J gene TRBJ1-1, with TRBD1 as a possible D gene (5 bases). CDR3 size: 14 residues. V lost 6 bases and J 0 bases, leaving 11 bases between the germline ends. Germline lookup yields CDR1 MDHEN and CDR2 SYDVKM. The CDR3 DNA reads TGTGCCAGCAGCCTTTTGGGGCTGAACACTGAAGCTTTCTTT. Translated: CASSLLGLNTEAFF.

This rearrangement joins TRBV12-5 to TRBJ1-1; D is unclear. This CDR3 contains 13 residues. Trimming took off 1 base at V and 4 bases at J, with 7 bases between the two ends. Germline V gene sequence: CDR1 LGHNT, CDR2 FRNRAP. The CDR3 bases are TGTGCTAGTGGTTTGGGGACTAGCACTGAAGCTTTCTTT. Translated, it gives CASGLGTSTEAFF. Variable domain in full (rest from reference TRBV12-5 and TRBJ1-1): DARVTQTPRHKVTEMGQEVTMRCQPILGHNTVFWYRQTMMQGLELLAYFRNRAPLDDSGMPKDRFSAEMPDATLATLKIQPSEPRDSAVYFCASGLGTSTEAFFGQGTRLTVV.

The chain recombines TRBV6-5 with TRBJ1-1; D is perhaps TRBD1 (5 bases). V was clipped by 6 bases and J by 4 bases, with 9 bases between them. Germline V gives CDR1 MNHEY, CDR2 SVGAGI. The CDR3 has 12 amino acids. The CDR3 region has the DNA TGTGCCAGCAGGGGGGGACCCACTGAAGCTTTCTTT. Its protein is CASRGGPTEAFF.

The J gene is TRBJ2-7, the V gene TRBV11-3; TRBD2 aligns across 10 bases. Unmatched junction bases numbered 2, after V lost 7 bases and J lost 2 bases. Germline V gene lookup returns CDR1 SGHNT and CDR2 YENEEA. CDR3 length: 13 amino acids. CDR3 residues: CASMSGGAYEQYF. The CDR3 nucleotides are TGTGCCAGCATGAGCGGGGGGGCCTACGAGCAGTACTTC.

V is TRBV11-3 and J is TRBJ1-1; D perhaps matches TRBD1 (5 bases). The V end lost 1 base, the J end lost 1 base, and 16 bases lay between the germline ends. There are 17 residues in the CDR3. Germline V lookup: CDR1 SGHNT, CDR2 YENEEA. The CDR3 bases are TGTGCCAGCAGCTTAGGCTTATGGGGCTGGGGGAACACTGAAGCTTTCTTT. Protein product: CASSLGLWGWGNTEAFF.

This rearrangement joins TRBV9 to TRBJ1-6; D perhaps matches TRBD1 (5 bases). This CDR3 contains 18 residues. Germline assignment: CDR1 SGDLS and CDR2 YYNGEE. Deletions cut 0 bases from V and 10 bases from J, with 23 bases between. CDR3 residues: CASSVGADADKFGSPLHF. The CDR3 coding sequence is TGTGCCAGCAGCGTAGGCGCGGACGCGGACAAATTTGGGTCACCCCTCCACTTT.

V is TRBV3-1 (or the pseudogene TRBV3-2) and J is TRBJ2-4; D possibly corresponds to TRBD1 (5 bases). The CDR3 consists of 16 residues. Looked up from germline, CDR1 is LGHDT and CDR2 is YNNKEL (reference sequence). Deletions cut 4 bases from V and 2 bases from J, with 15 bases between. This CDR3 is CASSRDPGSSKNIQYF. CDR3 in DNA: TGTGCCAGCAGCCGCGACCCAGGGTCTTCCAAAAACATTCAGTACTTC.

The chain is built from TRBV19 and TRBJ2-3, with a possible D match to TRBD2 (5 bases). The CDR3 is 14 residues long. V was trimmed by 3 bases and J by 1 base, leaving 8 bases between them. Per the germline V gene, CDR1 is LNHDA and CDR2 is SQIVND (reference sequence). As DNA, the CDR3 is TGTGCCAGTAGTATTTTGAGGGGCACAGATACGCAGTATTTT. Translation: CASSILRGTDTQYF.

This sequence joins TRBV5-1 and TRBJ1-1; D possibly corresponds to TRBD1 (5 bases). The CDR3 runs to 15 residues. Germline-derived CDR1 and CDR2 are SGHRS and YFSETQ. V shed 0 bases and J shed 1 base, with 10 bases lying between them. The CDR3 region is CASSLVRQGNTEAFF. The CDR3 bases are TGCGCCAGCAGCTTGGTGAGGCAGGGGAACACTGAAGCTTTCTTT.

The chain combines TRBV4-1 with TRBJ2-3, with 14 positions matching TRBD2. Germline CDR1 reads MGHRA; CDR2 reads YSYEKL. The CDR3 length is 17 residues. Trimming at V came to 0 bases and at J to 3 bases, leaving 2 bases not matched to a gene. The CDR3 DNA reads TGCGCCAGCAGCCAAGAGGGACTAGCGGGAGTTACAGATACGCAGTATTTT. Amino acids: CASSQEGLAGVTDTQYF.

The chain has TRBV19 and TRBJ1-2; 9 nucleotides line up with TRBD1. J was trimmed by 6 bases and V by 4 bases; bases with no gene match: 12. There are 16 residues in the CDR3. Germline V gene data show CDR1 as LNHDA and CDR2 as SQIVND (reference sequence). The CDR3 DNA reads TGTGCCAGTAGTAGATGGGACAGGGAACGTCTGGATGGCTACACCTTC. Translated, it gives CASSRWDRERLDGYTF.

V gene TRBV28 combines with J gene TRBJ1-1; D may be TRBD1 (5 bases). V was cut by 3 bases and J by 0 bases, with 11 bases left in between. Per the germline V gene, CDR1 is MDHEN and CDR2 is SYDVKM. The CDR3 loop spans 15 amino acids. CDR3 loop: CASSLRRAMNTEAFF. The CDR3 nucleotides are TGTGCCAGCAGTTTGCGCAGGGCGATGAACACTGAAGCTTTCTTT.

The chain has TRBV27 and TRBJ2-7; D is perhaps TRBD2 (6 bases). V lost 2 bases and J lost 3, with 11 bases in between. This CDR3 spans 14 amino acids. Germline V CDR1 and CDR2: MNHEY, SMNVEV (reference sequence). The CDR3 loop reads CASSLVVGGYEQYF. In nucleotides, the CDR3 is TGTGCCAGCAGTTTAGTAGTGGGGGGCTACGAGCAGTACTTC.

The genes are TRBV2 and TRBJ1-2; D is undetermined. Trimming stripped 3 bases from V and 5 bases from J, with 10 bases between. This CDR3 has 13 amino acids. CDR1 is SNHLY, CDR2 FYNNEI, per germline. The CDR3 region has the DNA TGTGCCAGCAGTGATTCCCTAGATTATGGCTACACCTTC. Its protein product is CASSDSLDYGYTF.

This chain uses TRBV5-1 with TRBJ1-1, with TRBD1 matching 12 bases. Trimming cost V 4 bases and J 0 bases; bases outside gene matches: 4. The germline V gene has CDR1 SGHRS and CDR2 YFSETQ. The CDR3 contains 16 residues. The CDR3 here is CASSLGTGGMNTEAFF. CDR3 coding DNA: TGCGCCAGCAGCCTAGGGACAGGGGGCATGAACACTGAAGCTTTCTTT.

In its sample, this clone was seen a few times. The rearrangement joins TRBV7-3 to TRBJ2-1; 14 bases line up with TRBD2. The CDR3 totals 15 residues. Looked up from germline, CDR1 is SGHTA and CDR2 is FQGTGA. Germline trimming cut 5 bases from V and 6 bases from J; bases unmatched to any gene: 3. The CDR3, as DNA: TGTGCCAGCAGCACGACTAGCGGGAGGGCCAATGAGCAGTTCTTC. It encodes CASSTTSGRANEQFF.

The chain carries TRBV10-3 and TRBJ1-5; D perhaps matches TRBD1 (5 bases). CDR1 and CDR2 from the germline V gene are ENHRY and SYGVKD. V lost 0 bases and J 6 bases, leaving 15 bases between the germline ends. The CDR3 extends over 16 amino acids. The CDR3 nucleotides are TGTGCCATCAGTGAGTCCCCACCCCAGGGAGGTCAGCCCCAGCATTTT. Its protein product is CAISESPPQGGQPQHF.

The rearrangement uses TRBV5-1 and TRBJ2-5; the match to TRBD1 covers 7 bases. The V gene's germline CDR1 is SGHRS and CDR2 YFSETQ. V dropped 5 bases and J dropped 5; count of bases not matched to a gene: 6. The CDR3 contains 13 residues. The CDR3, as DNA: TGCGCCAGCAGTCGACAGGGCCTGGAGACCCAGTACTTC. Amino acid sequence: CASSRQGLETQYF.